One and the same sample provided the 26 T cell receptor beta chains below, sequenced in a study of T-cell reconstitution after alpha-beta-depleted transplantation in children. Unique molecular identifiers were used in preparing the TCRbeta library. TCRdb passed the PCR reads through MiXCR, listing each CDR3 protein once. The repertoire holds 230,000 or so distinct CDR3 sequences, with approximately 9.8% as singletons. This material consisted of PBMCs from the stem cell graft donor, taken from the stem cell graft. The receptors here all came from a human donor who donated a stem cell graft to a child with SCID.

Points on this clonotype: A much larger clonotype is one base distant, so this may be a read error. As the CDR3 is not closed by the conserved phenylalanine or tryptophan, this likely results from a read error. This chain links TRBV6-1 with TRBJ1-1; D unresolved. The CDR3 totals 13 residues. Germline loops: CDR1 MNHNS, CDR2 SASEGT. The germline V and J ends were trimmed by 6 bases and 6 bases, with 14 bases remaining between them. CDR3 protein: CASSLRFWAEAFY. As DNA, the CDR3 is TGTGCCAGCAGCCTCCGCTTCTGGGCTGAAGCTTTCTAT.

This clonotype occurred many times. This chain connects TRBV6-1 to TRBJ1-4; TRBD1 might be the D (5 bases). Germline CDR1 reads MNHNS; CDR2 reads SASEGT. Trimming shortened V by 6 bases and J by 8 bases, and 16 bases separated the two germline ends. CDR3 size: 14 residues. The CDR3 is CASRSNGGGEKLFF. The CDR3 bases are TGTGCCAGCAGATCCAATGGGGGAGGGGAAAAACTGTTTTTT.

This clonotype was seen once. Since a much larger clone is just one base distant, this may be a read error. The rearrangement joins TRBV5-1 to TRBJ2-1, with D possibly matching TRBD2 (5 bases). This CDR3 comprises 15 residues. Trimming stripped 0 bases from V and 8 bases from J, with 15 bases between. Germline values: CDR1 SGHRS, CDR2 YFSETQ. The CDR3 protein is CASSLASPPDYEQFF. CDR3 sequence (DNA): TGCGCCAGCAGCTTGGCCAGCCCCCCGGACTATGAGCAGTTCTTC.

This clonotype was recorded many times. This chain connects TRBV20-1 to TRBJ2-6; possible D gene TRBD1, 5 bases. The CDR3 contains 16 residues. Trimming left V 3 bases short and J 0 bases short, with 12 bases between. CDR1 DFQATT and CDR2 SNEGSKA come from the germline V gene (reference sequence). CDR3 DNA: TGCAGTGCTAGTGCGCTCGGACACTCTGGGGCCAACGTCCTGACTTTC. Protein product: CSASALGHSGANVLTF.

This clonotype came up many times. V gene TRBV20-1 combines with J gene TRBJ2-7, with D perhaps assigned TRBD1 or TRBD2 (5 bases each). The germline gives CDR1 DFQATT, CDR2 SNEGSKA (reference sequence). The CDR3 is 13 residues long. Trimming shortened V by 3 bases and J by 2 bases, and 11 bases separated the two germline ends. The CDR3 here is CSASWGTAYEQYF. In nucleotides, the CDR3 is TGCAGTGCTAGTTGGGGGACGGCCTACGAGCAGTACTTC.

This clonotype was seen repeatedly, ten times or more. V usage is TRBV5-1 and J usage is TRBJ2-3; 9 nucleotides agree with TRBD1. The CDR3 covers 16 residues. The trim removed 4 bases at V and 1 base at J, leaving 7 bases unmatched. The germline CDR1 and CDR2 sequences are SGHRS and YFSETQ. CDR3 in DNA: TGCGCCAGCAGCGGTAGGACAGGGGCTCGCACAGATACGCAGTATTTT. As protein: CASSGRTGARTDTQYF. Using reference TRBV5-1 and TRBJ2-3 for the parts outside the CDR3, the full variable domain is KAGVTQTPRYLIKTRGQQVTLSCSPISGHRSVSWYQQTPGQGLQFLFEYFSETQRNKGNFPGRFSGRQFSNSRSEMNVSTLELGDSALYLCASSGRTGARTDTQYFGPGTRLTVL.

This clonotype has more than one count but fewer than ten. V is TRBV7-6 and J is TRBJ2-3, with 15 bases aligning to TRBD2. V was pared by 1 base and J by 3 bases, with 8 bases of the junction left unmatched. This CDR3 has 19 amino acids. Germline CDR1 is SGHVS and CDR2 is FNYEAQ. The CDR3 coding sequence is TGTGCCAGCAGCTTAGGGGCCGGGACTAGCGGGGGGCCGACAGATACGCAGTATTTT. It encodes CASSLGAGTSGGPTDTQYF. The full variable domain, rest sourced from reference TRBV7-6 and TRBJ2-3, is GAGVSQSPRYKVTKRGQDVALRCDPISGHVSLYWYRQALGQGPEFLTYFNYEAQQDKSGLPNDRFSAERPEGSISTLTIQRTEQRDSAMYRCASSLGAGTSGGPTDTQYFGPGTRLTVL.

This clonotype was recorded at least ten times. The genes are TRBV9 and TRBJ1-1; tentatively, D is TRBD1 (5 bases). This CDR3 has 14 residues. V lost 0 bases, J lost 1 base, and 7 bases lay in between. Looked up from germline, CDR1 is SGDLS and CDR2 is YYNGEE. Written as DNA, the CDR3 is TGTGCCAGCAGCGTAGCTGGGGGGAACACTGAAGCTTTCTTT. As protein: CASSVAGGNTEAFF.

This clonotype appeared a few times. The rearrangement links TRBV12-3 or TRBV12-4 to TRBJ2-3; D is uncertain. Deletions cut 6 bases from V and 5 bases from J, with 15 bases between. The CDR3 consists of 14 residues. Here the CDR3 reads CASSPLAGVDTQYF. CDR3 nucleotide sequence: TGTGCCAGCAGCCCCTTAGCTGGGGTAGATACGCAGTATTTT.

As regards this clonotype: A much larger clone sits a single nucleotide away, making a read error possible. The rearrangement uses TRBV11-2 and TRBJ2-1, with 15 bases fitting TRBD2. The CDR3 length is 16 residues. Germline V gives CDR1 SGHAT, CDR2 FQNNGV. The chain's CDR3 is CSSSSRTSGGDNEQFF. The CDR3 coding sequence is TGTTCCAGCAGCTCGCGGACTAGCGGGGGGGACAATGAGCAGTTCTTC.

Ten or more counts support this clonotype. DNA for the CDR3: TGTGCCAGCAGGCCTATAAGGCAGGGCAGGGACCTCTATGGCTACACCTTC. It yields the protein CASRPIRQGRDLYGYTF. The genes are TRBV7-2 and TRBJ1-2, with a tentative D call TRBD1 (5 bases). CDR3 length: 17 amino acids. Deletions cut 6 bases from V and 4 bases from J, with 24 bases between. Germline V gene sequence: CDR1 SGHTA, CDR2 FQGNSA.

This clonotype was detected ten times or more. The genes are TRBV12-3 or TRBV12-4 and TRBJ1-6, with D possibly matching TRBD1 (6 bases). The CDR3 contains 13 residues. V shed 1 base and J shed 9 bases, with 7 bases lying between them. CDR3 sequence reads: CASSLVGGSPLHF. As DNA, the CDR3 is TGTGCCAGCAGTTTAGTAGGGGGTTCACCCCTCCACTTT.

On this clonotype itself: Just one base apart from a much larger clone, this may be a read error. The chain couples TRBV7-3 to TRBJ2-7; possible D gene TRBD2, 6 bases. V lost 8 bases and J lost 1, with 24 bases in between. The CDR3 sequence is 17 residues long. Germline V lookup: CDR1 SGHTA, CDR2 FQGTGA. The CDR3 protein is CASSPPRRGLQSYEQYF. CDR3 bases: TGTGCCAGCTCCCCTCCACGGCGGGGATTGCAGTCCTACGAGCAGTACTTC.

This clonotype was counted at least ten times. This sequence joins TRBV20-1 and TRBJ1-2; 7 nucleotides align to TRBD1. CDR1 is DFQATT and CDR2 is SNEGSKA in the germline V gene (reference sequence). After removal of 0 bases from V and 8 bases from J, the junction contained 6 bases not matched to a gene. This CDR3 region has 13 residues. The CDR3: CSARDRQGEGYTF. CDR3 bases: TGCAGTGCTAGAGACCGACAGGGAGAAGGCTACACCTTC.

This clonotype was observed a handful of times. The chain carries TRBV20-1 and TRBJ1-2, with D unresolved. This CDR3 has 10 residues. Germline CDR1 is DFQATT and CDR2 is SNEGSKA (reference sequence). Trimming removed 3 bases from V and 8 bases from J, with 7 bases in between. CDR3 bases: TGCAGTGCTAGTAGTTTGGGCTACACCTTC. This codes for CSASSLGYTF.

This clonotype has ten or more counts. The CDR3 loop reads CSALSLTETVGNEQFF. The DNA of the CDR3 is TGCAGTGCCCTCTCGCTGACTGAAACGGTGGGAAATGAGCAGTTCTTC. The J gene is TRBJ2-1, the V gene TRBV20-1, with unresolved D. The CDR3 loop spans 16 amino acids. Deletions cut 6 bases from V and 7 bases from J, with 25 bases between. The germline V gene encodes CDR1 DFQATT and CDR2 SNEGSKA (reference sequence).

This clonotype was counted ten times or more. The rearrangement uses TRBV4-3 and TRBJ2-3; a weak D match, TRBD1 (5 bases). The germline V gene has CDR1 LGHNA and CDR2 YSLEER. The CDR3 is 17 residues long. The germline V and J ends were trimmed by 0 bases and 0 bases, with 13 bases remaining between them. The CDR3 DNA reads TGCGCCAGCAGCCAAGACGACGTAGGGGTTAGCACAGATACGCAGTATTTT. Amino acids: CASSQDDVGVSTDTQYF.

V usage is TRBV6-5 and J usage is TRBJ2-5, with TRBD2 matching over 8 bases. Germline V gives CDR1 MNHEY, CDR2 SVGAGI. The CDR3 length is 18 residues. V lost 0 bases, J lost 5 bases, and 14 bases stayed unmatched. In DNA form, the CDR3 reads TGTGCCAGCAGTTACTCGATGGTCACGGGGGGGCCGTATGAGACCCAGTACTTC. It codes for CASSYSMVTGGPYETQYF.

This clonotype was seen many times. CDR3 protein: CASSEARPKDQPQHF. DNA of the CDR3: TGTGCCAGCAGTGAAGCACGGCCTAAAGATCAGCCCCAGCATTTT. The rearrangement joins TRBV2 to TRBJ1-5; D uncertain. This CDR3 is built from 15 residues. Germline lookup yields CDR1 SNHLY and CDR2 FYNNEI. Trimming removed 0 bases at V and 5 bases at J, with 11 bases between.

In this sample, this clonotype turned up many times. CDR3 sequence: CASSLEYGVNGYTF. Written as DNA, the CDR3 is TGCGCCAGCAGCTTGGAATACGGGGTTAATGGCTACACCTTC. V is TRBV5-1 and J is TRBJ1-2; D unclear. V lost 0 bases and J 6 bases, leaving 12 bases between the germline ends. Per germline, CDR1 SGHRS and CDR2 YFSETQ. This CDR3 spans 14 amino acids.

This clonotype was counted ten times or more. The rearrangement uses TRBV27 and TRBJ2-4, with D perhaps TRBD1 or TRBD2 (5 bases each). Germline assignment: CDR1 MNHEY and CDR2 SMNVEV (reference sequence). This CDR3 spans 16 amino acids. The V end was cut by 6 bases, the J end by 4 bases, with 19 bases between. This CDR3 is CASRSPSRDEKNIQYF. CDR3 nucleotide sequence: TGTGCCAGCAGATCGCCCTCACGGGACGAAAAAAACATTCAGTACTTC.

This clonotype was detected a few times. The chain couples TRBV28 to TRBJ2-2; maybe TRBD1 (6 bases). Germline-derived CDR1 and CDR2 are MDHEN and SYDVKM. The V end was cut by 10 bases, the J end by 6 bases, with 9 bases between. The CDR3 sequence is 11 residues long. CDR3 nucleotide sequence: TGTGCCACCCCAGGGGCCGGGGAGCTGTTTTTT. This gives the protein CATPGAGELFF.

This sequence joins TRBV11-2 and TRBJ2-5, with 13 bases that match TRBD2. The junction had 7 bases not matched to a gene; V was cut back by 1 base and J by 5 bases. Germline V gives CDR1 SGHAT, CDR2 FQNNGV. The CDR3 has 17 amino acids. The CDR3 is CASSLGAGTSGEETQYF. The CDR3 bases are TGTGCCAGCAGCTTAGGTGCCGGGACTAGCGGGGAGGAGACCCAGTACTTC.

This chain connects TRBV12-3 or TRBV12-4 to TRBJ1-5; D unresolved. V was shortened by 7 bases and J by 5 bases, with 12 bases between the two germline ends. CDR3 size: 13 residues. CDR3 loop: CASTRYRDQPQHF. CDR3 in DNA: TGTGCCAGCACCCGGTACCGGGATCAGCCCCAGCATTTT.

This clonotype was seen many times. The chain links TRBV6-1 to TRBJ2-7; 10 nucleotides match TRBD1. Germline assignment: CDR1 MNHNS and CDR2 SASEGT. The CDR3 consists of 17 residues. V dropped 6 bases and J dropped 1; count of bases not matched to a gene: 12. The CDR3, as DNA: TGTGCCAGCAGCTCGGACAGGGGGTTTTTCAGGTCCTACGAGCAGTACTTC. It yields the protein CASSSDRGFFRSYEQYF.

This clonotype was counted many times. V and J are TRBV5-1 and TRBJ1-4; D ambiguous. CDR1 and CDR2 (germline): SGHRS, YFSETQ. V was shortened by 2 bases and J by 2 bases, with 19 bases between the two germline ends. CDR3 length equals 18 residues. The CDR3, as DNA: TGCGCCAGCAGCTTAGGCCCCCGCCGGCCTGACACTAATGAAAAACTGTTTTTT. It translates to CASSLGPRRPDTNEKLFF.